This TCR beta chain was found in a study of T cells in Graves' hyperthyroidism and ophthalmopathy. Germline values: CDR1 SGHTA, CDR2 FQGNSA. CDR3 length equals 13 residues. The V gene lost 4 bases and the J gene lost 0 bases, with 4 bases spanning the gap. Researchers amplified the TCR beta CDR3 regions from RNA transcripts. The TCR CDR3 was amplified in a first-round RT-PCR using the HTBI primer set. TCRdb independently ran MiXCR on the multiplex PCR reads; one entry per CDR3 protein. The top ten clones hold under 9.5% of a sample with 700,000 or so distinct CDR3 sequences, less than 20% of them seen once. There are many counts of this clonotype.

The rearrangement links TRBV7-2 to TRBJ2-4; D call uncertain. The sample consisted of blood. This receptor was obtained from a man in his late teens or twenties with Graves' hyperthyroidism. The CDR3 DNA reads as TGTGCCAGCAGCTGGGAAGCCAAAAACATTCAGTACTTC. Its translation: CASSWEAKNIQYF.